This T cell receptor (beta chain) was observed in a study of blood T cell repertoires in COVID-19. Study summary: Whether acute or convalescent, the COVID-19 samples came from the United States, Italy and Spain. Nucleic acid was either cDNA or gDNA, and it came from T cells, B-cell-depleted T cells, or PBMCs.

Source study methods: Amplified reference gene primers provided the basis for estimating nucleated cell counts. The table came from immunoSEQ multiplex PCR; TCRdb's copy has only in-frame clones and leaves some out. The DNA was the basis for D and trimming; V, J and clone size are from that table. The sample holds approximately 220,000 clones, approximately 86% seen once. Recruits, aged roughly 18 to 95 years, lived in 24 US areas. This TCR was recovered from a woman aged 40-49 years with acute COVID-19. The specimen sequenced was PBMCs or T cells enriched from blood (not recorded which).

The CDR3 sequence: CASSLTGLGGAYNEQFF. The CDR3 nucleotides are TGTGCCAGCAGCTTAACGGGGCTCGGCGGGGCCTACAATGAGCAGTTCTTC. This chain uses TRBV7-3 with TRBJ2-1, with a weak D call TRBD2 (6 bases). CDR1 SGHTA and CDR2 FQGTGA come from the germline V gene. V lost 0 bases, J lost 2 bases, and 14 bases lay in between. The CDR3 covers 17 residues.